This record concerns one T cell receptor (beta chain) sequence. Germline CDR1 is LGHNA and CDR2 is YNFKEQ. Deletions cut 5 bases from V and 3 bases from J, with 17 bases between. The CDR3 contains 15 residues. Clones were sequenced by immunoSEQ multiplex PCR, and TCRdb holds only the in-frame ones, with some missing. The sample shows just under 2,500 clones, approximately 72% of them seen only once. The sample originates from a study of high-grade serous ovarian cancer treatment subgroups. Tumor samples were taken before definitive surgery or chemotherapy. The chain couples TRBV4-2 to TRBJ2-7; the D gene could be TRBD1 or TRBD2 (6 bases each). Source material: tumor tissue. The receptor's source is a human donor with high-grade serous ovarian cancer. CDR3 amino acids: CASSWGGRGGYEQYF. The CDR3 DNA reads TGTGCCAGCAGCTGGGGCGGCAGGGGAGGCTACGAGCAGTACTTC.